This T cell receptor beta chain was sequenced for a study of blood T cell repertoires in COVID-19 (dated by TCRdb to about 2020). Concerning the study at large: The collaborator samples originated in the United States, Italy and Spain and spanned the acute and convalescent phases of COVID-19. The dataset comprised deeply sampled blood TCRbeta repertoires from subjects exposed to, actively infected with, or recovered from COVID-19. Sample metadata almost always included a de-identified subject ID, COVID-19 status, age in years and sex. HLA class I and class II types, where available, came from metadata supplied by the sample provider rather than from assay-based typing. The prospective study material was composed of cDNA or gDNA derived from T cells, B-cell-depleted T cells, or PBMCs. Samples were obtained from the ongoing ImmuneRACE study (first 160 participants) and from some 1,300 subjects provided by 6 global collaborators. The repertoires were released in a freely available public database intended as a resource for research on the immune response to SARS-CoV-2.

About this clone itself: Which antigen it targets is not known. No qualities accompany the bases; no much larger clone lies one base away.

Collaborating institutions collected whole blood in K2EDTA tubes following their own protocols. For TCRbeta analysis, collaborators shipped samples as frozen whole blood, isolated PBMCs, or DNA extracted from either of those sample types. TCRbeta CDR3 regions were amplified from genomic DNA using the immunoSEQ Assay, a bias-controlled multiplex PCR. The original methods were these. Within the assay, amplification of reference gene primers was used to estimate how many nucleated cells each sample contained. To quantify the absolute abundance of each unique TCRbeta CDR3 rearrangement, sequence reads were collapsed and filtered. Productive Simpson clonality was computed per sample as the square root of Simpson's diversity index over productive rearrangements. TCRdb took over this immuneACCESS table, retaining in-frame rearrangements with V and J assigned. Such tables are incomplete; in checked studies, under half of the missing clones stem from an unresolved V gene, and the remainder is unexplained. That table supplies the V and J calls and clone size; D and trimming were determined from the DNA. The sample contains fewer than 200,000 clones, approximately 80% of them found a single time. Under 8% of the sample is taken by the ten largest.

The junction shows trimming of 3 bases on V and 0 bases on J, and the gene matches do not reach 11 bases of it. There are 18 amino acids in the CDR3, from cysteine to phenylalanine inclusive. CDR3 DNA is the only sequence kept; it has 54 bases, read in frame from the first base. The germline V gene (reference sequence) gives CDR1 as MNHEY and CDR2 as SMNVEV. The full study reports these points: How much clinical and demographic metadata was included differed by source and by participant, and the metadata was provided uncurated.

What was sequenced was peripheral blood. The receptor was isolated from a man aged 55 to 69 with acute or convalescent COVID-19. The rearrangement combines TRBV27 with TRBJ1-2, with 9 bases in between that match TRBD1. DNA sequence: TGTGCCAGCAGTTTGGATGGGACAGGGAGGTCAGCTAACTATGGCTACACCTTC. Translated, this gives CASSLDGTGRSANYGYTF.